This TCR beta chain was identified in a study of T cell responses to AZD1222 COVID-19 vaccine. Broader study findings: In a largely white British group with more females than males, clonal diversity was possibly underestimated. Unmutated variant regions reportedly attract nearly half of all spike-specific TCRs. Vaccine-associated CD4 TCRs spanned spike, dominant at 160-218 and 743-854.

Of note for this clone: Its antigen is not identified.

Sequenced by immunoSEQ multiplex PCR; TCRdb stores in-frame clones only, minus some. The data show approximately 120,000 clones, approximately 85% seen once. The origin of this receptor is an adult who received the AZD1222 COVID-19 vaccine. Sequences were derived from peripheral blood, sampled 28 days after the second AZD1222 dose.

CDR3 DNA sequence: TGTGCCAGCAGTGGACAGTTAGAAGAGACCCAGTACTTC. Amino acids: CASSGQLEETQYF. The chain is built from TRBV2 and TRBJ2-5; possible D gene TRBD1, 5 bases. This CDR3 spans 13 amino acids. Germline V gives CDR1 SNHLY, CDR2 FYNNEI. V was pared by 4 bases and J by 3 bases, with 9 bases between.